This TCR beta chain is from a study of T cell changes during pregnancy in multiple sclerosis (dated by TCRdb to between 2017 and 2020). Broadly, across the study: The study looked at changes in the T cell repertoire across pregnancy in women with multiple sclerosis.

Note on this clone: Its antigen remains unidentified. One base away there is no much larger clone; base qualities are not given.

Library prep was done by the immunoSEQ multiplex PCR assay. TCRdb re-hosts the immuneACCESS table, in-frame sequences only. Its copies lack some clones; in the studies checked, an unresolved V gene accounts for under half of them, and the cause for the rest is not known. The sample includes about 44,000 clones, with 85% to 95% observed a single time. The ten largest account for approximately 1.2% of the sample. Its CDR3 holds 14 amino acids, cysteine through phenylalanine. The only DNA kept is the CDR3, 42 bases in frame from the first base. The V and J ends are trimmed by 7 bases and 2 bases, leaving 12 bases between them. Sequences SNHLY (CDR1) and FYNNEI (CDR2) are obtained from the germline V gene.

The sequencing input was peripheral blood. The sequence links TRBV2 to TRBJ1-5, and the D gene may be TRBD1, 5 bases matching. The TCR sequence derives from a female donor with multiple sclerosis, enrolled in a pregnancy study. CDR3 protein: CASTPLRGNQPQHF. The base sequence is TGTGCCAGCACTCCCCTCAGGGGCAATCAGCCCCAGCATTTT.